These 9 T cell receptor beta chains were all obtained from the same sample, sequenced in a study of shared T cell receptors in the human thymus. Here immunoSEQ multiplex PCR was the method, and the copy in TCRdb shows in-frame clones only, minus some. Here the sample spans about 660,000 clones, over 75% being singletons. The data were also submitted as part of a second study, on human thymus T cells.

The sample was thymocytes. The receptors derive from a boy under two years old with a congenital heart defect.

V gene TRBV19 combines with J gene TRBJ2-3, with a weak D call TRBD1 (6 bases). V lost 5 bases to trimming and J lost 4 bases, with 13 bases between them. The germline V gene encodes CDR1 LNHDA and CDR2 SQIVND (reference sequence). This CDR3 region has 14 residues. CDR3 in amino acids: CASSVTGPADTQYF. The CDR3 DNA reads as TGTGCCAGTAGTGTGACAGGCCCAGCAGATACGCAGTATTTT.

The chain has TRBV5-6 and TRBJ1-2; D might be TRBD1 (6 bases). The CDR3 spans 12 residues. Trimming cost V 0 bases and J 6 bases, with 6 bases left between them. CDR1 is SGHDT and CDR2 is YYEEEE in the germline V gene. The CDR3 is CASSLEGDGYTF. CDR3 coding DNA: TGTGCCAGCAGCTTGGAGGGGGATGGCTACACCTTC.

This clone was counted between two and nine times. The chain employs TRBV7-9 and TRBJ2-7, with D possibly matching TRBD1 (5 bases). The CDR3 consists of 14 residues. Germline-derived CDR1 and CDR2 are SEHNR and FQNEAQ (reference sequence). V lost 4 bases, J lost 2 bases, and 12 bases lay in between. The CDR3 loop is CASSSPTTAYEQYF. Written as DNA, the CDR3 is TGTGCCAGCAGCTCGCCAACGACAGCCTACGAGCAGTACTTC.

The sample holds one count of this clone. This chain links TRBV29-1 with TRBJ2-1, with 7 bases that match TRBD2. CDR3 length: 15 amino acids. The V gene's germline CDR1 is SQVTM and CDR2 ANQGSEA. Trimming cost V 6 bases and J 8 bases; bases outside gene matches: 16. CDR3 protein: CSVETLAVKPHEQFF. DNA for the CDR3: TGCAGCGTGGAGACGCTAGCGGTCAAACCCCATGAGCAGTTCTTC.

V gene TRBV25-1 combines with J gene TRBJ2-2; D may be TRBD1 (5 bases). CDR1 and CDR2 (germline): MGHDK, SYGVNS. The length of the CDR3 is 16 residues. Trimming removed 2 bases at V and 2 bases at J, with 12 bases between. CDR3 DNA sequence: TGTGCCAGCAGTGAAAGGCCAGGGATTAACACCGGGGAGCTGTTTTTT. Amino acids: CASSERPGINTGELFF.

This chain connects TRBV19 to TRBJ2-1, with 9 bases identical to TRBD2. J gave up 5 bases and V 3 bases, and 11 bases lay outside the gene matches. The CDR3 runs to 17 residues. Per the germline V gene, CDR1 is LNHDA and CDR2 is SQIVND (reference sequence). CDR3 loop: CASSIRGGAPGHNEQFF. The CDR3, as DNA: TGTGCCAGTAGTATTCGCGGGGGGGCCCCTGGGCACAATGAGCAGTTCTTC.

This clone was seen a handful of times. This chain joins TRBV2 and TRBJ2-7; 8 nucleotides match TRBD2. CDR3 length: 17 amino acids. V lost 1 base and J lost 1; bases outside the gene matches: 9. Germline loops: CDR1 SNHLY, CDR2 FYNNEI. CDR3 in amino acids: CASSEVVLAVLSYEQYF. The DNA for the CDR3 is TGTGCCAGCAGTGAAGTGGTACTAGCGGTATTATCCTACGAGCAGTACTTC.

The V gene is TRBV14, the J gene TRBJ1-3; D gene uncertain. Trimming removed 3 bases at V and 3 bases at J, with 15 bases between. This CDR3 has 16 amino acids. Germline CDR1 and CDR2: SGHDN and FVKESK. DNA of the CDR3: TGTGCCAGCAGCCAGGTCCATCGAGCGGGTGGAAACACCATATATTTT. This gives the protein CASSQVHRAGGNTIYF.

This clone occurred once. This rearrangement joins TRBV5-1 to TRBJ1-1; D is possibly TRBD1 (6 bases). There are 14 residues in the CDR3. Germline CDR1 reads SGHRS; CDR2 reads YFSETQ. V lost 2 bases, J lost 4 bases, and 12 bases lay in between. In nucleotides, the CDR3 is TGCGCCAGCAGCTTCAGAGGGGGTGGCACTGAAGCTTTCTTT. Protein sequence: CASSFRGGGTEAFF.